One sample yielded the 29 T cell receptor beta chains listed below, sequenced in a study of blood T cell repertoires in COVID-19. TCRdb's table, derived via immunoSEQ multiplex PCR, lists solely in-frame clones and lacks some. This repertoire shows about 97,000 clones, around nine tenths found once; its top ten account for approximately 15%. The material sequenced was peripheral blood. The source is a human donor in a cohort sampled during active COVID-19.

Note on this clone: Mismatch with germline at one junction end may stem from a read error. The genes are TRBV24-1 and TRBJ2-1; 7 bases line up with TRBD1. This CDR3 comprises 16 residues. CDR1 and CDR2 (germline): KGHDR, SFDVKD. Here the CDR3 DNA reads TGTGCCACCAGAGATTCGGGACAGCTCTCCTACAATGAGCAGTTCTTC. Its protein is CATRDSGQLSYNEQFF.

This chain uses TRBV11-2 with TRBJ2-1, with 9 bases fitting TRBD1. CDR3 length: 14 residues. Germline CDR1 reads SGHAT; CDR2 reads FQNNGV. V dropped 5 bases and J dropped 7; count of bases not matched to a gene: 6. The CDR3 coding sequence is TGTGCCAGCAGCCTTTACAGGGGGCGGAATGAGCAGTTCTTC. Translated, it gives CASSLYRGRNEQFF.

The genes are TRBV18 and TRBJ2-7, with 11 bases aligning to TRBD1. Per germline, CDR1 KGHSH and CDR2 LQKENI. This CDR3 has 15 amino acids. V trimming: 5 bases; J trimming: 5 bases; junction bases outside the gene matches: 8. The CDR3 is CASSITGQGVNEQYF. CDR3 coding DNA: TGTGCCAGCTCAATTACGGGACAGGGGGTCAACGAGCAGTACTTC.

The rearrangement links TRBV5-5 to TRBJ1-2; D is unclear. The CDR3 consists of 15 residues. Germline CDR1 is SGHKS and CDR2 is YYEKEE (reference sequence). V was clipped by 0 bases and J by 2 bases, with 11 bases between them. The DNA of the CDR3 is TGTGCCAGCAGCTTGGAAGCCACCGTCAACTATGGCTACACCTTC. Protein product: CASSLEATVNYGYTF.

This clone was seen once. The V and J genes are TRBV7-9 and TRBJ2-1; the match to TRBD2 covers 14 bases. The V gene end was trimmed by 4 bases and the J gene end by 9 bases; junction bases not matched to a gene: 2. CDR1 is SEHNR and CDR2 is FQNEAQ in the germline V gene (reference sequence). CDR3 length: 14 residues. CDR3 protein: CASSYGTSGGEQFF. The CDR3 coding sequence is TGTGCCAGCAGCTACGGGACTAGCGGGGGTGAGCAGTTCTTC.

This chain links TRBV2 with TRBJ2-1, with 13 bases aligning to TRBD2. Trimming removed 9 bases from V and 5 bases from J; junction bases left unmatched: 4. The CDR3 consists of 14 residues. Germline-derived CDR1 and CDR2 are SNHLY and FYNNEI. CDR3 protein: CARELAGGHNEQFF. The CDR3 DNA sequence: TGTGCCAGAGAACTAGCGGGGGGGCACAATGAGCAGTTCTTC. The full variable domain, with the rest looked up from reference TRBV2 and TRBJ2-1, is EPEVTQTPSHQVTQMGQEVILRCVPISNHLYFYWYRQILGQKVEFLVSFYNNEISEKSEIFDDQFSVERPDGSNFTLKIRSTKLEDSAMYFCARELAGGHNEQFFGPGTRLTVL.

V gene TRBV6-4 combines with J gene TRBJ1-5; 7 bases match TRBD1. V gave up 8 bases and J gave up 0 bases; unmatched junction bases: 16. This CDR3 region has 18 residues. Per the germline V gene, CDR1 is MRHNA and CDR2 is SNTAGT. The CDR3 sequence: CASGLPRDSLYSNQPQHF. CDR3 nucleotide sequence: TGTGCCAGCGGACTCCCGCGGGACAGCCTATATAGCAATCAGCCCCAGCATTTT.

The chain uses TRBV18 and TRBJ1-2; TRBD1 is a possible D gene (5 bases). The V end was cut by 3 bases, the J end by 2 bases, with 13 bases between. This CDR3 comprises 15 residues. From germline, CDR1 is KGHSH and CDR2 LQKENI. The CDR3 reads CASSPGLGANYGYTF. The CDR3 region has the DNA TGTGCCAGCTCACCGGGCCTAGGGGCGAACTATGGCTACACCTTC.

The V and J genes are TRBV28 and TRBJ2-1; D remains ambiguous. Trimming left V 6 bases short and J 2 bases short, with 2 bases between. The CDR3 extends over 11 amino acids. Germline V lookup: CDR1 MDHEN, CDR2 SYDVKM. CDR3 nucleotide sequence: TGTGCCAGCAGCGCCTACAATGAGCAGTTCTTC. Translated: CASSAYNEQFF.

The chain links TRBV5-4 to TRBJ2-3, with TRBD1 matching over 9 bases. With 4 bases clipped from V and 4 bases from J, the junction kept 13 bases outside the gene matches. In germline, CDR1 is SGHNT, CDR2 YYREEE (reference sequence). This CDR3 is 17 amino acids long. The CDR3 nucleotides are TGTGCCAGCAGCCCGACCCTTAACAGGGGGCTTGCAGATACGCAGTATTTT. It is translated as CASSPTLNRGLADTQYF.

The chain has TRBV5-5 and TRBJ1-4; D is undetermined. CDR1 and CDR2 from the germline V gene are SGHKS and YYEKEE (reference sequence). Between the trimmed V and J ends, which lost 0 bases and 6 bases, there was a span of 12 bases. CDR3 length: 15 residues. DNA of the CDR3: TGTGCCAGCAGCTTGGCAACACCAAAAGATGAAAAACTGTTTTTT. Encoded protein: CASSLATPKDEKLFF.

The CDR3 coding sequence is TGTGCCAGCAGTTTAGACAGGGGGCTGGGAGGCTACACCTTC. Amino acid sequence: CASSLDRGLGGYTF. The chain is built from TRBV28 and TRBJ1-2; 10 positions agree with TRBD1. The V gene end was trimmed by 2 bases and the J gene end by 8 bases; junction bases not matched to a gene: 5. Germline-derived CDR1 and CDR2 are MDHEN and SYDVKM. The CDR3 is 14 residues long.

V and J are TRBV7-2 and TRBJ1-5, with a weak D call TRBD1 (5 bases). The V gene's germline CDR1 is SGHTA and CDR2 FQGNSA. V lost 2 bases and J lost 1, with 6 bases in between. CDR3 length: 14 residues. The CDR3 nucleotides read TGTGCCAGCAGCTTATGGACAAGCAATCAGCCCCAGCATTTT. It codes for CASSLWTSNQPQHF.

The chain combines TRBV7-8 with TRBJ1-1, with no clear D. The CDR3 is 16 amino acids. Looked up from germline, CDR1 is SGHVS and CDR2 is FQNEAQ. The V end lost 1 base, the J end lost 3 bases, and 15 bases lay between the germline ends. Here the CDR3 reads CASSLELVSPYTEAFF. The CDR3 DNA follows: TGTGCCAGCAGCTTAGAGCTGGTAAGCCCATACACTGAAGCTTTCTTT. Together with reference TRBV7-8 and TRBJ1-1, the CDR3 gives the full variable domain: GAGVSQSPRYKVAKRGQDVALRCDPISGHVSLFWYQQALGQGPEFLTYFQNEAQLDKSGLPSDRFFAERPEGSVSTLKIQRTQQEDSAVYLCASSLELVSPYTEAFFGQGTRLTVV.

The chain combines TRBV18 with TRBJ1-1, with D possibly being TRBD1 (6 bases). Per germline, CDR1 KGHSH and CDR2 LQKENI. The CDR3 covers 13 residues. V was clipped by 1 base and J by 5 bases, with 8 bases between them. CDR3 nucleotides: TGTGCCAGCTCACCACAGCAGGGGACTGAAGCTTTCTTT. Translating it yields CASSPQQGTEAFF.

V is TRBV5-5 and J is TRBJ1-2; 9 positions match TRBD1. Unmatched junction bases numbered 8, after V lost 2 bases and J lost 6 bases. This CDR3 has 15 amino acids. CDR1 and CDR2 (germline): SGHKS, YYEKEE (reference sequence). DNA of the CDR3: TGTGCCAGCAGCTTAAGAGGGACAGGGCTTGATGGCTACACCTTC. Amino acids: CASSLRGTGLDGYTF.

This chain's CDR3 is CASTRGAYTDTQYF. CDR3 DNA: TGTGCCAGCACCCGGGGGGCGTACACAGATACGCAGTATTTT. This chain links TRBV7-9 with TRBJ2-3; D possibly corresponds to TRBD2 (7 bases). The germline V gene encodes CDR1 SEHNR and CDR2 FQNEAQ (reference sequence). The CDR3 runs to 14 residues. V gave up 7 bases and J gave up 2 bases, with 13 bases separating them.

This rearrangement joins TRBV5-4 to TRBJ2-7, with D tentatively TRBD2 (6 bases). The CDR3 is made up of 14 amino acids. From germline, CDR1 is SGHNT and CDR2 YYREEE (reference sequence). V was cut by 2 bases and J by 4 bases, with 13 bases left in between. This CDR3 is CASSLTGEGYEQYF. As DNA, the CDR3 is TGTGCCAGCAGCTTAACGGGAGAAGGTTACGAGCAGTACTTC.

This rearrangement joins TRBV9 to TRBJ1-4, with 9 bases matching TRBD1. This CDR3 comprises 14 residues. Unmatched junction bases numbered 4, after V lost 4 bases and J lost 6 bases. The germline V gene encodes CDR1 SGDLS and CDR2 YYNGEE. CDR3 residues: CASSHGTGYEKLFF. In DNA, the CDR3 is TGTGCCAGCAGCCACGGGACAGGGTATGAAAAACTGTTTTTT. The full variable domain, with the rest looked up from reference TRBV9 and TRBJ1-4, is DSGVTQTPKHLITATGQRVTLRCSPRSGDLSVYWYQQSLDQGLQFLIQYYNGEERAKGNILERFSAQQFPDLHSELNLSSLELGDSALYFCASSHGTGYEKLFFGSGTQLSVL.

This clone has a handful of counts. The chain employs TRBV28 and TRBJ1-4, with no clear D. CDR3 length: 14 amino acids. Trimming shortened V by 6 bases and J by 6 bases, and 14 bases separated the two germline ends. The germline V gene encodes CDR1 MDHEN and CDR2 SYDVKM. This chain's CDR3 is CASSPTEEDEKLFF. The CDR3 coding sequence is TGTGCCAGCAGCCCCACGGAGGAGGATGAAAAACTGTTTTTT.

The rearrangement uses TRBV5-1 and TRBJ2-7, with a weak D call TRBD2 (5 bases). V was trimmed by 0 bases and J by 2 bases, leaving 15 bases between them. CDR1 is SGHRS and CDR2 is YFSETQ in the germline V gene. The CDR3 runs 16 residues. The CDR3 is CASSLVEGLLTYEQYF. CDR3 DNA: TGCGCCAGCAGCTTGGTCGAAGGACTCTTGACCTACGAGCAGTACTTC.

The chain employs TRBV5-1 and TRBJ2-1, with 12 bases fitting TRBD2. V lost 7 bases to trimming and J lost 5 bases; unmatched junction nucleotides: 4. CDR3 size: 14 residues. Germline values: CDR1 SGHRS, CDR2 YFSETQ. The CDR3 protein is CASRTSGTDNEQFF. The CDR3 DNA is TGCGCCAGCCGGACTAGCGGGACCGACAATGAGCAGTTCTTC.

This clone was detected only once. The chain has TRBV25-1 and TRBJ2-7; 9 bases line up with TRBD1. The length of the CDR3 is 14 residues. Germline CDR1 reads MGHDK; CDR2 reads SYGVNS. J was trimmed by 6 bases and V by 3 bases; bases with no gene match: 6. The CDR3 DNA sequence: TGTGCCAGCAGTGAGGGGACAGGGAGGGTCGAGCAGTACTTC. It translates to CASSEGTGRVEQYF.

The chain recombines TRBV6-1 with TRBJ1-2; the D gene is possibly TRBD1 (6 bases). The CDR3 is 15 residues long. Trimming took off 4 bases at V and 4 bases at J, with 16 bases between the two ends. Germline loops: CDR1 MNHNS, CDR2 SASEGT. The CDR3 spells CASSAAIGTIYGYTF. The CDR3 DNA is TGTGCCAGCAGTGCAGCGATAGGGACAATCTATGGCTACACCTTC.

The chain links TRBV6-6 to TRBJ1-2, with 8 bases that match TRBD1. The length of the CDR3 is 14 residues. The trim removed 7 bases at V and 5 bases at J, leaving 9 bases unmatched. Per the germline V gene, CDR1 is MNHNY and CDR2 is SVGAGI (reference sequence). The CDR3 sequence: CASNLQGEGYGYTF. CDR3 DNA sequence: TGTGCCAGCAATCTACAGGGGGAAGGGTATGGCTACACCTTC.

In its sample, this clone was seen a few times. The chain couples TRBV19 to TRBJ1-5; tentatively, D is TRBD1 (6 bases). The CDR3 sequence is 15 residues long. Germline V CDR1 and CDR2: LNHDA, SQIVND (reference sequence). V lost 6 bases to trimming and J lost 3 bases, with 15 bases between them. For the CDR3, the DNA is TGTGCCAGTAGGTCTTCGACAGGCTACAATCAGCCCCAGCATTTT. Residues: CASRSSTGYNQPQHF. Combining the CDR3 with reference TRBV19 and TRBJ1-5 gives the whole variable domain DGGITQSPKYLFRKEGQNVTLSCEQNLNHDAMYWYRQDPGQGLRLIYYSQIVNDFQKGDIAEGYSVSREKKESFPLTVTSAQKNPTAFYLCASRSSTGYNQPQHFGDGTRLSIL.

The CDR3 loop reads CAISDLSRVVNEQFF. The CDR3 DNA sequence: TGTGCCATCAGTGATCTTAGCAGGGTCGTGAATGAGCAGTTCTTC. The rearrangement joins TRBV10-3 to TRBJ2-1; D is possibly TRBD1 (5 bases). The CDR3 totals 15 residues. Germline V CDR1 and CDR2: ENHRY, SYGVKD. V was clipped by 3 bases and J by 7 bases, with 16 bases between them.

This clone was counted a single time. The chain combines TRBV12-3 or TRBV12-4 with TRBJ2-1; 14 bases agree with TRBD2. The ends lost 3 bases at V and 16 bases at J; junction bases unmatched: 2. This CDR3 comprises 12 residues. In DNA form, the CDR3 reads TGTGCCAGCAGTTTCGGACTAGCGGGAGGATTCTTC. It translates to CASSFGLAGGFF.

The genes are TRBV10-2 and TRBJ1-4, with TRBD1 matching 10 bases. Germline assignment: CDR1 WSHSY and CDR2 SAAADI. The CDR3 runs 15 residues. V shed 6 bases, J shed 6 bases, and the junction held 7 bases outside the gene matches. The DNA of the CDR3 is TGCGCCAGCAGGGGGGACAGGGGAATTTATGAAAAACTGTTTTTT. Protein product: CASRGDRGIYEKLFF.